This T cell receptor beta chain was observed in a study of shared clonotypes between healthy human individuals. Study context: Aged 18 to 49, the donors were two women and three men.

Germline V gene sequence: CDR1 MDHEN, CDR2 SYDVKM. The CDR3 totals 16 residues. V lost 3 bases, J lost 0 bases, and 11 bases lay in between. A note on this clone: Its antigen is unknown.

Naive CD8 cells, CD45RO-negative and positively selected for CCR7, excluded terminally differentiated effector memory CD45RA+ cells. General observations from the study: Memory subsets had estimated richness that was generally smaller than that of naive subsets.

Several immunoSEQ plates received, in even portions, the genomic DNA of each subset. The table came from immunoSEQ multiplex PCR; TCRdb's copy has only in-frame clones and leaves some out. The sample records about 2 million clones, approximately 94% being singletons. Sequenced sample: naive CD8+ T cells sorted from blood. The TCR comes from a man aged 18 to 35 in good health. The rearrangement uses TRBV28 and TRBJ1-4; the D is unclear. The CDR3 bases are TGTGCCAGCAGTTTCCTGATTTCGTCAACTAATGAAAAACTGTTTTTT. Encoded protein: CASSFLISSTNEKLFF.